This T cell receptor beta chain comes out of a study of T cells in Graves' hyperthyroidism and ophthalmopathy. Per germline, CDR1 DFQATT and CDR2 SNEGSKA (reference sequence). CDR3 size: 15 residues. The V and J ends lost 3 bases and 0 bases respectively, with 9 bases between them. Notes on the study in general: A model built on 13 V-J features separated ophthalmopathy from stable hyperthyroidism.

About this clonotype: Its antigen remains unknown.

Newly diagnosed hyperthyroidism patients aged 18 to 65 years had disease lasting under 2 months. Uncontrolled infection, other autoimmune disease, pregnancy or lactation barred patients from enrollment. Clinicians diagnosed patients from clinical symptoms, serum thyroxine and TRAb, thyroid ultrasound and orbital computed tomography. Amplified TCR beta CDR3 regions derived from RNA transcripts. The HTBI primer set drove a first-round RT-PCR of the TCR CDR3. TCRdb passed the multiplex PCR reads through MiXCR, listing each CDR3 protein once. The table lists under 400,000 distinct CDR3 sequences, 20% to 30% of them singletons.

This TCR came from a man aged 50-60 years with Graves' hyperthyroidism. The sample consisted of blood. The chain combines TRBV20-1 with TRBJ1-6, with a weak D call TRBD1 (5 bases). CDR3 region: CSARGGSSYNSPLHF. CDR3 nucleotides: TGCAGTGCTAGGGGGGGGAGCTCCTATAATTCACCCCTCCACTTT.